These 25 T cell receptor beta chains came from one sample sequenced in a study of patients and donors after allogeneic stem cell transplantation. TCRdb reprocessed the RT-PCR reads via MiXCR and lists one record per CDR3 protein. Of 800,000 to 1,000,000 distinct CDR3 sequences in the sample, 15% to 20% were seen once. The material sequenced was blood, either unsorted or a sorted T cell fraction (not recorded which). These receptors originate from a human donor who was either an allogeneic HSCT recipient or a stem cell or donor lymphocyte infusion donor (not recorded which). It is not recorded whose cells these are; they may come from a transplant donor.

This clonotype appeared a few times. The rearrangement uses TRBV21-1 and TRBJ2-7; the D call in the table, TRBD2, was not verified against the DNA. TRBV21-1 is termed a pseudogene. The CDR3 is 13 residues long. CDR3 protein: CASPKGLAYEQYF. The DNA for the CDR3 is TGTGCCAGCCCCAAGGGACTAGCCTACGAGCAGTACTTC.

J is TRBJ2-3 and V is TRBV6-5, with D perhaps being TRBD1 or TRBD2 (6 bases each). The CDR3 runs to 16 residues. Germline values: CDR1 MNHEY, CDR2 SVGAGI. Trimming cost V 3 bases and J 1 base, with 14 bases left between them. CDR3 residues: CASSYGTLARTDTQYF. In DNA, the CDR3 is TGTGCCAGCAGTTATGGGACACTAGCTCGCACAGATACGCAGTATTTT.

This clonotype was counted only a few times. This rearrangement joins TRBV12-3 or TRBV12-4 to TRBJ2-3; 7 bases fit TRBD2. The CDR3 has 18 amino acids. V lost 1 base, J lost 6 bases, and 16 bases stayed unmatched. This chain's CDR3 is CASSLVRESTWEGDTQYF. CDR3 nucleotide sequence: TGTGCCAGCAGTTTAGTGCGGGAGTCAACCTGGGAAGGGGATACGCAGTATTTT.

This clonotype was recorded at least ten times. The CDR3 nucleotides are TGTGCCAGCAGTCCAGCAGGCGCTGAAAAACTGTTTTTT. Its translation: CASSPAGAEKLFF. The chain recombines TRBV12-3 or TRBV12-4 with TRBJ1-4; no clear D gene. The CDR3 runs to 13 residues. V lost 5 bases to trimming and J lost 7 bases, with 11 bases between them.

This clonotype came up a few times. The J gene is TRBJ1-5, the V gene TRBV29-1; D is ambiguous. In germline, CDR1 is SQVTM, CDR2 ANQGSEA. V lost 8 bases, J lost 0 bases, and 11 bases lay in between. CDR3 size: 13 residues. As DNA, the CDR3 is TGCAGCCTTAGGGAGTTTAGCAATCAGCCCCAGCATTTT. Its translation: CSLREFSNQPQHF.

A few counts support this clonotype. The CDR3 region has the DNA TGTGCCAGCAGTCGACAGGGATTCACTGAAGCTTTCTTT. Translated: CASSRQGFTEAFF. The chain has TRBV6-2 or TRBV6-3 and TRBJ1-1; 7 bases are a match to TRBD1. Germline-derived CDR1 and CDR2 are MNHEY and SVGEGT. The V segment lost 5 bases and the J segment 4 bases; nucleotides outside the gene matches: 4. CDR3 length equals 13 residues.

The V gene is TRBV19, the J gene TRBJ2-2; D not resolved. The V end was cut by 1 base, the J end by 0 bases, with 3 bases between. The CDR3 is 14 residues long. From germline, CDR1 is LNHDA and CDR2 SQIVND (reference sequence). The CDR3 loop is CASSIGANTGELFF. CDR3 sequence (DNA): TGTGCCAGTAGTATAGGGGCGAACACCGGGGAGCTGTTTTTT.

This clonotype showed up just once. The chain has TRBV6-2 or TRBV6-3 and TRBJ2-1; 7 nucleotides match TRBD1. Germline V gives CDR1 MNHEY, CDR2 SVGEGT. The ends lost 3 bases at V and 3 bases at J; junction bases unmatched: 5. CDR3 size: 15 residues. This CDR3 reads CASSYEGAGYNEQFF. The CDR3 bases are TGTGCCAGCAGTTATGAGGGGGCGGGCTACAATGAGCAGTTCTTC.

The V call is TRBV7-9, the J call TRBJ2-7; 9 positions agree with TRBD2. With V trimmed by 1 base and J by 4 bases, 2 bases remained unmatched. Germline loops: CDR1 SEHNR, CDR2 FQNEAQ (reference sequence). This CDR3 has 14 residues. CDR3 sequence reads: CASSLGGREYEQYF. The CDR3 nucleotides read TGTGCCAGCAGCTTAGGCGGGAGGGAGTACGAGCAGTACTTC.

This clonotype was detected a few times. The rearrangement uses TRBV5-5 and TRBJ2-2; 8 bases line up with TRBD1. After removal of 4 bases from V and 7 bases from J, the junction contained 3 bases not matched to a gene. CDR1 and CDR2 (germline): SGHKS, YYEKEE (reference sequence). This CDR3 has 13 amino acids. CDR3 DNA: TGTGCCAGCAGCCGACAGGGGTACGGGGAGCTGTTTTTT. Its translation: CASSRQGYGELFF.

The V gene is TRBV11-2, the J gene TRBJ2-5; the D gene is possibly TRBD1 (5 bases). Germline V gives CDR1 SGHAT, CDR2 FQNNGV. The CDR3 sequence is 14 residues long. Trimming left V 2 bases short and J 5 bases short, with 12 bases between. The CDR3 DNA reads TGTGCCAGCAGCTTAAACCAGGGTCGGGAGACCCAGTACTTC. Translated, it gives CASSLNQGRETQYF.

The sample holds a few counts of this clonotype. The chain joins TRBV20-1 to TRBJ2-1; the D gene is possibly TRBD2 (6 bases). Between the trimmed V and J ends, which lost 1 base and 9 bases, there was a span of 16 bases. The CDR3 totals 14 residues. The germline V gene encodes CDR1 DFQATT and CDR2 SNEGSKA (reference sequence). The CDR3 loop is CSARGGTAGREQFF. In DNA form, the CDR3 reads TGCAGTGCTAGAGGGGGTACGGCGGGACGTGAGCAGTTCTTC.

This clonotype was picked up a small number of times. The V gene is TRBV15, the J gene TRBJ1-2; 8 positions agree with TRBD1. The CDR3 has 14 amino acids. CDR1 is LNHNV, CDR2 YYDKDF, per germline (reference sequence). With V trimmed by 3 bases and J by 8 bases, 8 bases remained unmatched. CDR3: CATSRDRESSGYTF. The CDR3 DNA follows: TGTGCCACCAGCAGGGACAGGGAATCGAGCGGCTACACCTTC.

The chain carries TRBV2 and TRBJ1-1; 7 bases are a match to TRBD1. V trimming: 11 bases; J trimming: 11 bases; junction bases outside the gene matches: 17. The CDR3 is 13 amino acids. Germline CDR1 and CDR2: SNHLY and FYNNEI. CDR3 protein: CALKTGDRVSAFF. The CDR3 nucleotides read TGTGCCCTAAAAACCGGAGACAGGGTCTCGGCTTTCTTT.

This clonotype was picked up a small number of times. The chain has TRBV4-3 and TRBJ2-3; possible D gene TRBD1, 6 bases. Trimming removed 4 bases at V and 0 bases at J, with 11 bases between. CDR1 and CDR2 from the germline V gene are LGHNA and YSLEER. There are 15 residues in the CDR3. CDR3 sequence: CASSPGHTSTDTQYF. The CDR3 region has the DNA TGCGCCAGCAGCCCGGGACATACTAGCACAGATACGCAGTATTTT.

The CDR3, as DNA: TGTGCCAGCAGCTGGGACAGGGGTGGAGTGAGCCGTTGGGAGCAGTACTTC. This codes for CASSWDRGGVSRWEQYF. V usage is TRBV7-8 and J usage is TRBJ2-7, with TRBD1 matching over 10 bases. From germline, CDR1 is SGHVS and CDR2 FQNEAQ. CDR3 size: 17 residues. Trimming removed 4 bases from V and 7 bases from J; junction bases left unmatched: 16.

The V gene is TRBV27, the J gene TRBJ1-2; D may be TRBD1 (5 bases). V lost 4 bases and J 6 bases, leaving 18 bases between the germline ends. Germline loops: CDR1 MNHEY, CDR2 SMNVEV (reference sequence). The CDR3 is made up of 15 amino acids. The CDR3 sequence: CASSSWLRGMDGYTF. Here the CDR3 DNA reads TGTGCCAGCAGTTCCTGGTTGAGGGGTATGGATGGCTACACCTTC.

This clonotype was detected once. The CDR3 bases are TGTGCCGCGGGGACAGGGAACACTGAAGCTTTCTTT. Protein: CAAGTGNTEAFF. V gene TRBV10-3 combines with J gene TRBJ1-1; 8 nucleotides match TRBD1. Trimming at V came to 11 bases and at J to 1 base, leaving 3 bases not matched to a gene. Germline V lookup: CDR1 ENHRY, CDR2 SYGVKD. The CDR3 spans 12 residues.

The rearrangement joins TRBV28 to TRBJ2-1, with TRBD2 identical over 9 bases. Germline V gene data show CDR1 as MDHEN and CDR2 as SYDVKM. Trimming took 5 bases from V and 3 from J; bases not matched to a gene: 8. CDR3 size: 16 residues. As DNA, the CDR3 is TGTGCCAGCAGTCCGACTAGCGGTAGGCTCTACAATGAGCAGTTCTTC. It specifies CASSPTSGRLYNEQFF.

This clonotype was observed a handful of times. Here the CDR3 reads CASSLRGTGAANYGYTF. Written as DNA, the CDR3 is TGTGCCAGCAGTCTAAGGGGGACAGGGGCAGCTAACTATGGCTACACCTTC. V is TRBV27 and J is TRBJ1-2; 10 bases are a match to TRBD1. This CDR3 is built from 17 residues. V shed 5 bases and J 0 bases; nucleotides not matched to a gene: 9. Germline V CDR1 and CDR2: MNHEY, SMNVEV (reference sequence).

This chain uses TRBV11-2 with TRBJ1-5; possibly TRBD1 for D (6 bases). The V end was cut by 5 bases, the J end by 4 bases, with 15 bases between. Germline CDR1 SGHAT, CDR2 FQNNGV. The CDR3 is 15 residues long. For the CDR3, the DNA is TGTGCCAGCAGCCCACAGGGACGGCCGAATCAGCCCCAGCATTTT. Translating it yields CASSPQGRPNQPQHF.

The rearrangement joins TRBV20-1 to TRBJ2-3; TRBD2 might be the D (6 bases). Germline CDR1 reads DFQATT; CDR2 reads SNEGSKA (reference sequence). The V end was cut by 1 base, the J end by 4 bases, with 15 bases between. The length of the CDR3 is 15 residues. The DNA for the CDR3 is TGCAGTGCTAGAGCGGGGGAGGCCCTCGCAGATACGCAGTATTTT. Translating it yields CSARAGEALADTQYF.

This chain's CDR3 is CASSLGRARSYEQYF. In DNA form, the CDR3 reads TGCGCCAGCAGCTTGGGGAGGGCTCGATCCTACGAGCAGTACTTC. This chain connects TRBV5-1 to TRBJ2-7; possible D gene TRBD2, 6 bases. Per germline, CDR1 SGHRS and CDR2 YFSETQ. The CDR3 runs 15 residues. Trimming left V 0 bases short and J 1 base short, with 11 bases between.

This clonotype was recorded a few times. The chain couples TRBV7-2 to TRBJ1-3, with D unclear. Trimming left V 0 bases short and J 4 bases short, with 7 bases between. Germline-derived CDR1 and CDR2 are SGHTA and FQGNSA. CDR3 length: 14 amino acids. The CDR3 is CASSLAKRGNTIYF. The CDR3 bases are TGTGCCAGCAGCTTAGCCAAGCGCGGAAACACCATATATTTT.

The rearrangement uses TRBV12-3 or TRBV12-4 and TRBJ1-1, with TRBD1 as a possible D gene (5 bases). This CDR3 is 14 amino acids long. V shed 5 bases and J shed 4 bases, with 14 bases lying between them. In DNA form, the CDR3 reads TGTGCCAGCAGTCCCTACAGGCTTGGCACTGAAGCTTTCTTT. Amino acids: CASSPYRLGTEAFF.